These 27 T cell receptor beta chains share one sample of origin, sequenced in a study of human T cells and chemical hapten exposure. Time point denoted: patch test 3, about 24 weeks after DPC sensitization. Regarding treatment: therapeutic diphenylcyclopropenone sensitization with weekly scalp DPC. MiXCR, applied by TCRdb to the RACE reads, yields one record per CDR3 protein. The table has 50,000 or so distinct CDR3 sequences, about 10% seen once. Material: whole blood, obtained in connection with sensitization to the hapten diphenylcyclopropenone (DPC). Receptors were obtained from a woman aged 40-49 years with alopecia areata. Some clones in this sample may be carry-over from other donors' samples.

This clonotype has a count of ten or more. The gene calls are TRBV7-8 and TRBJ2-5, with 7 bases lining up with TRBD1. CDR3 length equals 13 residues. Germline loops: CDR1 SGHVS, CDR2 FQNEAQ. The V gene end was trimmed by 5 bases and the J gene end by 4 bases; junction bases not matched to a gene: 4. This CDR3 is CASSSDRAETQYF. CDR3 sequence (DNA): TGTGCCAGCAGCAGTGACAGGGCAGAGACCCAGTACTTC.

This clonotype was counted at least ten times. The CDR3 here is CSARAGSQGALSPLHF. CDR3 nucleotides: TGCAGTGCTAGAGCCGGATCCCAGGGTGCCCTTTCACCCCTCCACTTT. The chain joins TRBV20-1 to TRBJ1-6; D might be TRBD1 (5 bases). V shed 1 base and J shed 9 bases, with 19 bases lying between them. The germline CDR1 and CDR2 sequences are DFQATT and SNEGSKA (reference sequence). This CDR3 is built from 16 residues.

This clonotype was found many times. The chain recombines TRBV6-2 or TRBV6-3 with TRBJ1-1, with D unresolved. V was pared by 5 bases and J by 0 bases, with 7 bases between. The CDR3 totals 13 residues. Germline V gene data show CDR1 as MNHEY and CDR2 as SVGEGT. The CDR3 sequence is CASSPGLNTEAFF. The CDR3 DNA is TGTGCCAGCAGTCCTGGGCTGAACACTGAAGCTTTCTTT.

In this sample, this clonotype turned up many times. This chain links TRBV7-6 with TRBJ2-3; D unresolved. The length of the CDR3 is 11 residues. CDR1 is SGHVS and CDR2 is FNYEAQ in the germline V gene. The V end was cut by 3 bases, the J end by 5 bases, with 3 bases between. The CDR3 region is CASSFGDTQYF. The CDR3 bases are TGTGCCAGCAGCTTTGGAGATACGCAGTATTTT.

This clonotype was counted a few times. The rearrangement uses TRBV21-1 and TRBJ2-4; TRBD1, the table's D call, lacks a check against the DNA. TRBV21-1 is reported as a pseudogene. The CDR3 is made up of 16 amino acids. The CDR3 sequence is CASSTRQGPAKNIQYF. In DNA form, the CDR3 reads TGTGCCAGCAGCACCCGACAGGGCCCAGCCAAAAACATTCAGTACTTC.

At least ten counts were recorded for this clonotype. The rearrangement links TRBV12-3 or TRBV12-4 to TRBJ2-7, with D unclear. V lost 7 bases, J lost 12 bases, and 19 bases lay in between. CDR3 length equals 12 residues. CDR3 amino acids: CASTVDRSFSYF. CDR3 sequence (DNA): TGTGCCAGCACCGTGGACCGCTCCTTCTCGTACTTC.

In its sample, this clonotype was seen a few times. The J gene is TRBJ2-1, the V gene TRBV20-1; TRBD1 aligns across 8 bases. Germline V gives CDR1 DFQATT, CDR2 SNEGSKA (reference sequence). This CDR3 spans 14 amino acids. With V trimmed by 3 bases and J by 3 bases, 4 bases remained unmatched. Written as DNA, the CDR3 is TGCAGTGCTAGGCCGGGACAGGACTACAATGAGCAGTTCTTC. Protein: CSARPGQDYNEQFF.

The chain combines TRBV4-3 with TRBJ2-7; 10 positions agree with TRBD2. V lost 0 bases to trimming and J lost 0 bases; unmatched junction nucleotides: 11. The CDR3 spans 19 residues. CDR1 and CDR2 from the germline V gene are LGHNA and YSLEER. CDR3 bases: TGCGCCAGCAGCCAAGATAGTAGCGGGGGGCTCGGTAGCTCCTACGAGCAGTACTTC. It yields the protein CASSQDSSGGLGSSYEQYF.

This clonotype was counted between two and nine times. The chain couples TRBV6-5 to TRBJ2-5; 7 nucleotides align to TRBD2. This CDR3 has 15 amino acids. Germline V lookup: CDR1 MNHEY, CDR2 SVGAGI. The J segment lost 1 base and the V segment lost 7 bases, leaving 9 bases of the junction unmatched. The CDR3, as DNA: TGTGCCAGCAACCCCGGGGGGAGAAGCCAAGAGACCCAGTACTTC. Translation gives CASNPGGRSQETQYF.

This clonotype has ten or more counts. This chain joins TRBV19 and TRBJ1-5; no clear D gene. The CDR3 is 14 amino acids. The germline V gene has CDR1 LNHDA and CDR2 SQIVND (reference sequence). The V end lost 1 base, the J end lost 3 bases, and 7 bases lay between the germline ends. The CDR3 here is CASSIARSNQPQHF. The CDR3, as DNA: TGTGCCAGTAGTATAGCGAGATCCAATCAGCCCCAGCATTTT.

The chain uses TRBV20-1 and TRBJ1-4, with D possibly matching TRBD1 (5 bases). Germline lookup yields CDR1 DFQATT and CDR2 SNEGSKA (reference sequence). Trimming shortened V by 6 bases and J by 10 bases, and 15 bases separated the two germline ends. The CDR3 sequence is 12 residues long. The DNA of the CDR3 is TGCAGTGCCCCCAGGGATGGGGGAAAACTGTTTTTT. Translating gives CSAPRDGGKLFF.

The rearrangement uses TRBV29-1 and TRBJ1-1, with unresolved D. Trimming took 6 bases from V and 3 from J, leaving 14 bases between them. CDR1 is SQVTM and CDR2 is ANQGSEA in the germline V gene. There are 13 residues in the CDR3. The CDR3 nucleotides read TGCAGCGTCCACATACAAGAATACACTGAAGCTTTCTTT. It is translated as CSVHIQEYTEAFF.

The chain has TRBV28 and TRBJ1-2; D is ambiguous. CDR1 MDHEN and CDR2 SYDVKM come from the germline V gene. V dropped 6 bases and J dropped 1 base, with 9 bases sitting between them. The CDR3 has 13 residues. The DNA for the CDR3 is TGTGCCAGCAGCGCCGTTATTAACTATGGCTACACCTTC. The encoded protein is CASSAVINYGYTF.

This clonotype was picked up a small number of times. DNA of the CDR3: TGTGCCAGCAGCCGCAGGACCCAAGAGACCCAGTACTTC. This sequence encodes CASSRRTQETQYF. The genes are TRBV2 and TRBJ2-5; D gene unclear. In germline, CDR1 is SNHLY, CDR2 FYNNEI. This CDR3 contains 13 residues. V was cut by 6 bases and J by 1 base, with 9 bases left in between.

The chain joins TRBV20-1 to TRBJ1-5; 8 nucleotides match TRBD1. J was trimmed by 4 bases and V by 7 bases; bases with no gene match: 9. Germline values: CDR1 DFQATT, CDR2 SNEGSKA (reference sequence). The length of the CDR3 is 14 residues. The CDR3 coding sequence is TGCAGTGTCTTAGGACAGGGCCCGAATCAGCCCCAGCATTTT. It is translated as CSVLGQGPNQPQHF.

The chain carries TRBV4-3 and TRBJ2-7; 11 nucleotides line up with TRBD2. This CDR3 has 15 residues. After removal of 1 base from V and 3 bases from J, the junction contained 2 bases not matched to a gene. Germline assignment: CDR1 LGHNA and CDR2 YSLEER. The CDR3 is CASSQVTSGGYEQYF. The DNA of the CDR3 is TGCGCCAGCAGCCAAGTTACTAGCGGGGGCTACGAGCAGTACTTC.

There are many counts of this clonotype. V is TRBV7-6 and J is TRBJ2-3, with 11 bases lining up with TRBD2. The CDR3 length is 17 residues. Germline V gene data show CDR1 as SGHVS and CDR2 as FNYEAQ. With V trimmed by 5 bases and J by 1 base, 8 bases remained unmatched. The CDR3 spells CASSLSGGAYGTDTQYF. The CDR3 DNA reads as TGTGCCAGCAGCCTTAGCGGGGGGGCCTATGGCACAGATACGCAGTATTTT.

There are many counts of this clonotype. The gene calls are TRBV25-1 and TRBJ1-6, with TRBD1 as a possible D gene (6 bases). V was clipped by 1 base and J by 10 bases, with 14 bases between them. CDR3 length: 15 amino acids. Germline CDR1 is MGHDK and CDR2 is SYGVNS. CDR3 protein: CASSESAGVGSPLHF. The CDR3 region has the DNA TGTGCCAGCAGTGAATCGGCAGGGGTAGGCTCACCCCTCCACTTT.

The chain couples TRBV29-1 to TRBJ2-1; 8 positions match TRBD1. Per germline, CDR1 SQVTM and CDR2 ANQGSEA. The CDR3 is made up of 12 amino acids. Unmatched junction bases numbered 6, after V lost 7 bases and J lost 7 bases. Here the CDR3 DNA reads TGCAGCGCGGACAGGGCTCTAAATGAGCAGTTCTTC. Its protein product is CSADRALNEQFF.

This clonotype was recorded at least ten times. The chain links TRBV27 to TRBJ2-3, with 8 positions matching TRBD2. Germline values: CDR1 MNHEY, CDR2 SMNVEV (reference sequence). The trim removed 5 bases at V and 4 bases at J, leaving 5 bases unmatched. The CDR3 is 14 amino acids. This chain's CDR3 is CASSPSGGADTQYF. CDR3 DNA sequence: TGTGCCAGCAGTCCGAGCGGGGGCGCAGATACGCAGTATTTT.

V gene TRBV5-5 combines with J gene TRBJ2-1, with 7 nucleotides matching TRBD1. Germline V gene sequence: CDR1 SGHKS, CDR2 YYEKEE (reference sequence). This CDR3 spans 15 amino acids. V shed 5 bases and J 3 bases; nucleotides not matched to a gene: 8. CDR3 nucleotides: TGTGCCAGCAGTAGTAGGGACAGAAACTACAATGAGCAGTTCTTC. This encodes CASSSRDRNYNEQFF.

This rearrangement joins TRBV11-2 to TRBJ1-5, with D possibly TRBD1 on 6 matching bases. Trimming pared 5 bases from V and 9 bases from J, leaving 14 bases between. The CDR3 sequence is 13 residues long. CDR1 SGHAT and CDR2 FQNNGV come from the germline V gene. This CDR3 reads CASSRDKSTPQHF. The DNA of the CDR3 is TGTGCCAGCAGCCGGGACAAGAGCACGCCCCAGCATTTT.

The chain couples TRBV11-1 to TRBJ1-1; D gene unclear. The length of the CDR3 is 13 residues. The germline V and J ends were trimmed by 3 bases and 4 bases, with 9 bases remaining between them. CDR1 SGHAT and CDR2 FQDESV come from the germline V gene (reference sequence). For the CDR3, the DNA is TGTGCCAGCAGCTTGAGTGAGGGCACTGAAGCTTTCTTT. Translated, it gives CASSLSEGTEAFF.

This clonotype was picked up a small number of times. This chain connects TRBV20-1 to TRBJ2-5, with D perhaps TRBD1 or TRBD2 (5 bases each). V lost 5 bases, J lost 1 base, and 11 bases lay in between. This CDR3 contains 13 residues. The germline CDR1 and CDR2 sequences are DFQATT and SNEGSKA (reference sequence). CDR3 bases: TGCAGTGCTCTCTCAGGGACCCAAGAGACCCAGTACTTC. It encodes CSALSGTQETQYF.

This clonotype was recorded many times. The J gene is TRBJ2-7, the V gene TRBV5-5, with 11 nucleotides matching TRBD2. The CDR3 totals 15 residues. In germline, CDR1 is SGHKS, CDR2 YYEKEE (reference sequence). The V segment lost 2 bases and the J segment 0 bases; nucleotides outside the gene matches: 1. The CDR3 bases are TGTGCCAGCAGCTTACTAGCGGGGGCCTCCTACGAGCAGTACTTC. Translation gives CASSLLAGASYEQYF.

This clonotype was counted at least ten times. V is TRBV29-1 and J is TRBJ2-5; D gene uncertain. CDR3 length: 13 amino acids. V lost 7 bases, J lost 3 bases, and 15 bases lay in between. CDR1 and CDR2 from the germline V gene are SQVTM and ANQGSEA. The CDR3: CSGGLPNKETQYF. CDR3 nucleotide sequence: TGCAGCGGTGGGTTACCGAATAAAGAGACCCAGTACTTC.

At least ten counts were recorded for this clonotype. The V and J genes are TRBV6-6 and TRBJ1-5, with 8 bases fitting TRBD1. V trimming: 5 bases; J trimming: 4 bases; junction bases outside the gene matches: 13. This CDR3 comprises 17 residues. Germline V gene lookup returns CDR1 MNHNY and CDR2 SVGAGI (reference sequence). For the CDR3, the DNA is TGTGCCAGCAGTCCCCGATCGTGGACAGGGATAAATCAGCCCCAGCATTTT. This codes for CASSPRSWTGINQPQHF.